These 29 T cell receptor beta chains came from one sample sequenced in a study of T cells in Graves' hyperthyroidism and ophthalmopathy. RNA transcripts provided the source from which TCR beta CDR3 regions were amplified. The HTBI primer set drove a first-round RT-PCR of the TCR CDR3. TCRdb called the multiplex PCR reads again in MiXCR, with one record for every CDR3 protein. The sample lists under 550,000 distinct CDR3 sequences, approximately 14% occurring once. The sequencing sample was made of blood. Receptors were obtained from a woman younger than 35 with Graves' hyperthyroidism.

To note about this clonotype: This may be a read error: a much more frequent sequence differs by one nucleotide. The rearrangement joins TRBV27 to TRBJ2-3, with D uncertain. CDR1 is MNHEY, CDR2 SMNVEV, per germline (reference sequence). This CDR3 region has 13 residues. The chain's CDR3 is CASRPESTDAQYF. In DNA form, the CDR3 reads TGTGCCAGCAGACCCGAAAGCACAGATGCGCAGTATTTT.

The chain joins TRBV5-1 to TRBJ2-5; 7 bases are a match to TRBD2. This CDR3 has 16 residues. The germline CDR1 and CDR2 sequences are SGHRS and YFSETQ. Losses at the gene ends were 4 bases for V and 4 bases for J; bases not matched to a gene: 13. CDR3 amino acids: CASSAQSGTGGETQYF. CDR3 nucleotide sequence: TGCGCCAGCAGCGCACAATCCGGGACGGGGGGAGAGACCCAGTACTTC.

This clonotype was detected a few times. The CDR3 protein is CASSEVLSGLAAPSAQYF. The CDR3 nucleotides read TGTGCCAGCAGTGAAGTCCTCTCCGGACTAGCGGCCCCATCGGCCCAGTACTTC. The rearrangement joins TRBV6-1 to TRBJ2-5; 10 bases agree with TRBD2. Germline CDR1 and CDR2: MNHNS and SASEGT. Germline trimming cut 1 base from V and 9 bases from J; bases unmatched to any gene: 17. The CDR3 consists of 18 residues.

This chain connects TRBV7-2 to TRBJ2-1; 11 bases map to TRBD2. Trimming removed 1 base from V and 4 bases from J; junction bases left unmatched: 3. Germline-derived CDR1 and CDR2 are SGHTA and FQGNSA. This CDR3 has 16 residues. This CDR3 reads CASSLVVAGGYNEQFF. CDR3 coding DNA: TGTGCCAGCAGCTTAGTAGTAGCGGGAGGGTACAATGAGCAGTTCTTC. Full variable domain (missing parts from reference TRBV7-2 and TRBJ2-1): GAGVSQSPSNKVTEKGKDVELRCDPISGHTALYWYRQSLGQGLEFLIYFQGNSAPDKSGLPSDRFSAERTGGSVSTLTIQRTQQEDSAVYLCASSLVVAGGYNEQFFGPGTRLTVL.

At least ten counts were recorded for this clonotype. The rearrangement uses TRBV30 and TRBJ2-7, with 9 bases that match TRBD1. Trimming at V came to 5 bases and at J to 4 bases, leaving 9 bases not matched to a gene. CDR1 and CDR2 (germline): GTSNPN, SVGIG (reference sequence). The CDR3 has 14 residues. The CDR3 bases are TGTGCCTGGGCCAAGGACAGGGGTACGTACGAGCAGTACTTC. As protein: CAWAKDRGTYEQYF. Variable domain in full (rest from reference TRBV30 and TRBJ2-7): SQTIHQWPATLVQPVGSPLSLECTVEGTSNPNLYWYRQAAGRGLQLLFYSVGIGQISSEVPQNLSASRPQDRQFILSSKKLLLSDSGFYLCAWAKDRGTYEQYFGPGTRLTVT.

This clonotype has at least ten counts. The rearrangement joins TRBV11-2 to TRBJ2-2; D possibly corresponds to TRBD1 (6 bases). V gave up 0 bases and J gave up 7 bases, with 15 bases separating them. The CDR3 is made up of 16 amino acids. The V gene's germline CDR1 is SGHAT and CDR2 FQNNGV. The CDR3 DNA reads TGTGCCAGCAGCTTAGATTGGCAGGGGATTTACGGGGAGCTGTTTTTT. It is translated as CASSLDWQGIYGELFF.

Concerning this clonotype: With a much larger clone just one base away, this may be a read error. V usage is TRBV12-3 or TRBV12-4 and J usage is TRBJ2-5, with D possibly matching TRBD2 (6 bases). CDR3 length equals 15 residues. For the CDR3, the DNA is TGTGCCGGCAGTGGCTGGGACCGCGGGGTAGAGACCCAGTACTTC. It yields the protein CAGSGWDRGVETQYF.

This clonotype was counted at least ten times. The chain uses TRBV5-1 and TRBJ2-2; D remains ambiguous. V dropped 7 bases and J dropped 1 base, with 14 bases sitting between them. Germline CDR1 reads SGHRS; CDR2 reads YFSETQ. The CDR3 has 15 residues. The CDR3 region has the DNA TGCGCCAGCGTGGATGGGCCGCGGAACACCGGGGAGCTGTTTTTT. As protein: CASVDGPRNTGELFF.

Concerning this clonotype itself: The junction does not match germline at one end; this may be a read error. The chain joins TRBV7-8 to TRBJ1-1; no clear D. The CDR3 spans 14 residues. From germline, CDR1 is SGHVS and CDR2 FQNEAQ. The chain's CDR3 is CAGSSAGLNTEAFF. The CDR3 coding sequence is TGTGCCGGCAGCTCTGCAGGATTGAACACTGAAGCTTTCTTT.

This clonotype came up many times. The chain joins TRBV5-1 to TRBJ2-5; 12 positions match TRBD2. Losses at the gene ends were 4 bases for V and 5 bases for J; bases not matched to a gene: 9. The V gene's germline CDR1 is SGHRS and CDR2 YFSETQ. There are 16 residues in the CDR3. The CDR3: CASSQTSGRRMETQYF. The CDR3, as DNA: TGCGCCAGCAGCCAGACTAGCGGGAGAAGGATGGAGACCCAGTACTTC.

The rearrangement uses TRBV6-1 and TRBJ2-1, with TRBD2 matching over 8 bases. CDR3 size: 13 residues. Germline assignment: CDR1 MNHNS and CDR2 SASEGT. The ends lost 7 bases at V and 5 bases at J; junction bases unmatched: 4. The CDR3 region has the DNA TGTGCCAGCAAGCCTAGCGGGCACAATGAGCAGTTCTTC. Encoded protein: CASKPSGHNEQFF.

This clonotype was picked up a small number of times. The chain uses TRBV19 and TRBJ2-5, with D perhaps TRBD2 (6 bases). The CDR3 loop spans 15 amino acids. V shed 7 bases and J shed 5 bases, with 20 bases lying between them. Per germline, CDR1 LNHDA and CDR2 SQIVND (reference sequence). The CDR3 nucleotides read TGTGCCAGTACCACAACTCGGGAGCCCGGGGAGACCCAGTACTTC. Translation gives CASTTTREPGETQYF.

V gene TRBV7-8 combines with J gene TRBJ2-3; D possibly corresponds to TRBD2 (6 bases). Germline CDR1 SGHVS, CDR2 FQNEAQ. Trimming shortened V by 3 bases and J by 0 bases, and 10 bases separated the two germline ends. CDR3 length equals 15 residues. The DNA of the CDR3 is TGTGCCAGCAGCTTGGGGACTTTTAGCACAGATACGCAGTATTTT. This sequence encodes CASSLGTFSTDTQYF.

The table lists this clonotype with many counts. This chain joins TRBV4-1 and TRBJ2-3, with D tentatively TRBD2 (5 bases). The CDR3 runs to 15 residues. Trimming shortened V by 1 base and J by 4 bases, and 12 bases separated the two germline ends. Germline CDR1 is MGHRA and CDR2 is YSYEKL. This CDR3 is CASSQAAVTADTQYF. CDR3 bases: TGCGCCAGCAGCCAAGCAGCGGTCACGGCAGATACGCAGTATTTT.

This clonotype was recorded a few times. The V and J genes are TRBV19 and TRBJ1-5, with a weak D call TRBD1 (6 bases). V gave up 3 bases and J gave up 0 bases, with 12 bases separating them. The CDR3 sequence is 16 residues long. Germline CDR1 reads LNHDA; CDR2 reads SQIVND (reference sequence). In DNA form, the CDR3 reads TGTGCCAGTAGTATCCCTAGAGGGGGTAGCAATCAGCCCCAGCATTTT. Protein product: CASSIPRGGSNQPQHF.

This clonotype was seen more than once but under ten times. The chain recombines TRBV10-3 with TRBJ2-5, with TRBD2 matching 8 bases. Germline CDR1 is ENHRY and CDR2 is SYGVKD. The CDR3 is 15 residues long. The trim removed 3 bases at V and 2 bases at J, leaving 5 bases unmatched. The DNA for the CDR3 is TGTGCCATCAGTGACAGCGGGAGATCTCAAGAGACCCAGTACTTC. Protein: CAISDSGRSQETQYF.

This clonotype was counted only a few times. J is TRBJ1-5 and V is TRBV2, with no clear D. Germline V gives CDR1 SNHLY, CDR2 FYNNEI. V lost 4 bases to trimming and J lost 1 base, with 5 bases between them. The CDR3 covers 13 residues. The CDR3 sequence: CASSGESNQPQHF. For the CDR3, the DNA is TGTGCCAGCAGTGGTGAGAGCAATCAGCCCCAGCATTTT.

This clonotype was recorded many times. The chain carries TRBV10-3 and TRBJ1-1; a weak D match, TRBD1 (5 bases). V lost 4 bases and J lost 2, with 11 bases in between. Germline-derived CDR1 and CDR2 are ENHRY and SYGVKD. CDR3 length: 14 residues. CDR3 region: CAISGDRANTEAFF. In DNA form, the CDR3 reads TGTGCCATCAGTGGAGACAGAGCAAACACTGAAGCTTTCTTT.

J is TRBJ2-7 and V is TRBV6-1; no firm D call. V was trimmed by 6 bases and J by 0 bases, leaving 9 bases between them. The CDR3 runs to 13 residues. Germline loops: CDR1 MNHNS, CDR2 SASEGT. As DNA, the CDR3 is TGTGCCAGCAGCGGGCCTGACTCCTACGAGCAGTACTTC. It yields the protein CASSGPDSYEQYF.

This clonotype was seen a few times. The gene calls are TRBV6-2 or TRBV6-3 and TRBJ2-7; 7 bases fit TRBD2. The CDR3 spans 15 residues. Germline trimming cut 3 bases from V and 0 bases from J; bases unmatched to any gene: 5. CDR1 MNHEY and CDR2 SVGEGT come from the germline V gene. The CDR3 region is CASSYLTSDSYEQYF. CDR3 nucleotides: TGTGCCAGCAGTTATCTTACTAGCGACTCCTACGAGCAGTACTTC.

This clonotype was counted ten times or more. This sequence joins TRBV6-2 or TRBV6-3 and TRBJ1-5; D possibly corresponds to TRBD1 (5 bases). Germline CDR1 is MNHEY and CDR2 is SVGEGT. The CDR3 runs 14 residues. Trimming removed 2 bases from V and 2 bases from J, with 7 bases in between. CDR3 amino acids: CASSYGGGNQPQHF. In DNA, the CDR3 is TGTGCCAGCAGTTACGGGGGGGGCAATCAGCCCCAGCATTTT.

In its sample, this clonotype was seen many times. This chain links TRBV7-9 with TRBJ1-6; the match to TRBD1 covers 9 bases. Germline V gene sequence: CDR1 SEHNR, CDR2 FQNEAQ (reference sequence). This CDR3 has 15 amino acids. After removal of 5 bases from V and 6 bases from J, the junction contained 5 bases not matched to a gene. CDR3 DNA: TGTGCCAGCAGCGCGCTGGGACAGGGTAATTCACCCCTCCACTTT. This codes for CASSALGQGNSPLHF.

The chain uses TRBV28 and TRBJ2-7; the match to TRBD2 covers 9 bases. The V gene's germline CDR1 is MDHEN and CDR2 SYDVKM. Trimming took 5 bases from V and 6 from J; bases not matched to a gene: 5. The length of the CDR3 is 13 residues. CDR3 in amino acids: CASSGGRAGEQYF. CDR3 DNA: TGTGCCAGCAGTGGCGGGAGGGCCGGCGAGCAGTACTTC.

This clonotype has just a few counts. The J gene is TRBJ2-5, the V gene TRBV3-1; D might be TRBD1 (6 bases). Germline lookup yields CDR1 LGHDT and CDR2 YNNKEL (reference sequence). CDR3 size: 18 residues. V dropped 3 bases and J dropped 2 bases, with 22 bases sitting between them. The CDR3 sequence is CASSHLGTPDPLQETQYF. The DNA for the CDR3 is TGTGCCAGCAGCCATCTGGGGACACCGGACCCCTTACAAGAGACCCAGTACTTC.

The V and J genes are TRBV4-1 and TRBJ1-1, with D maybe TRBD1 (5 bases). Trimming stripped 0 bases from V and 3 bases from J, with 11 bases between. Germline CDR1 is MGHRA and CDR2 is YSYEKL. The CDR3 loop spans 15 amino acids. CDR3 nucleotide sequence: TGCGCCAGCAGCCAAGAAGCTAGGGGTTACACTGAAGCTTTCTTT. This gives the protein CASSQEARGYTEAFF.

This clonotype turned up a few times. A read error is possible here, since a much larger clone lies one base away. The rearrangement links TRBV27 to TRBJ2-1; D not resolved. From germline, CDR1 is MNHEY and CDR2 SMNVEV (reference sequence). The V end lost 6 bases, the J end lost 7 bases, and 10 bases lay between the germline ends. There are 12 residues in the CDR3. CDR3 sequence: CASRSTGNEQFF. In DNA, the CDR3 is TGTGCCAGCAGGTCGACTGGAAATGAGCAGTTCTTC.

The chain joins TRBV27 to TRBJ2-5; 7 bases agree with TRBD2. CDR3 length equals 16 residues. V shed 7 bases, J shed 3 bases, and the junction held 14 bases outside the gene matches. Germline CDR1 and CDR2: MNHEY and SMNVEV (reference sequence). The chain's CDR3 is CASKINWYGTKETQYF. The CDR3 coding sequence is TGTGCCAGCAAAATTAATTGGTACGGGACTAAAGAGACCCAGTACTTC.

Many counts were recorded for this clonotype. The chain uses TRBV7-9 and TRBJ2-7; D is uncertain. The CDR3 runs to 13 residues. The germline V and J ends were trimmed by 2 bases and 4 bases, with 9 bases remaining between them. CDR1 is SEHNR and CDR2 is FQNEAQ in the germline V gene (reference sequence). The DNA for the CDR3 is TGTGCCAGCAGCTTACTAGACCAGTACGAGCAGTACTTC. This codes for CASSLLDQYEQYF.

This clonotype was seen ten or more times. V gene TRBV30 combines with J gene TRBJ2-3; unclear D gene. The V end lost 1 base, the J end lost 1 base, and 6 bases lay between the germline ends. CDR3 length: 13 amino acids. Germline values: CDR1 GTSNPN, CDR2 SVGIG (reference sequence). This CDR3 is CAWSGQGTDTQYF. Written as DNA, the CDR3 is TGTGCCTGGAGTGGGCAGGGCACAGATACGCAGTATTTT.